Below are 21 T cell receptor beta chains sequenced from a single sample in a study of Ad26.COV2.S vaccination and SARS-CoV-2 variants. Treatment given: around 19 received Ad26.COV2.S at low or high dose, single or two shots; about 5 received placebo; per-sample allocation not given. Sampling occurred on day 63 after the first vaccine or placebo injection. TCRdb keeps only in-frame clones here, not all; method: immunoSEQ multiplex PCR. The sample gives approximately 350,000 clones, about nine tenths of which show up once; roughly 3.6% is in the top ten. Here the sequenced sample was peripheral blood, taken in a trial of Ad26.COV2.S vaccine versus placebo. Receptors originate from a person aged 18 to 59 who received the Ad26.COV2.S COVID-19 vaccine or a placebo.

V usage is TRBV29-1 and J usage is TRBJ1-1; no clear D gene. Trimming left V 6 bases short and J 1 base short, with 12 bases between. Germline V lookup: CDR1 SQVTM, CDR2 ANQGSEA. This CDR3 is built from 13 residues. In DNA, the CDR3 is TGCAGCGTGCCAAGTATTGGGAACACTGAAGCTTTCTTT. Its translation: CSVPSIGNTEAFF.

The gene calls are TRBV30 and TRBJ2-1; no reliable D call. The CDR3 runs to 13 residues. V shed 1 base and J shed 4 bases, with 8 bases lying between them. CDR1 and CDR2 from the germline V gene are GTSNPN and SVGIG (reference sequence). Here the CDR3 DNA reads TGTGCCTGGAGTGAAAGTGTTTACAATGAGCAGTTCTTC. This sequence encodes CAWSESVYNEQFF.

The chain employs TRBV2 and TRBJ1-3; weak D call: TRBD1 (6 bases). This CDR3 has 16 residues. With 1 base removed from V and 3 bases from J, the gap between germline ends came to 13 bases. Germline-derived CDR1 and CDR2 are SNHLY and FYNNEI. The CDR3 loop is CASSEDRAKGGNTIYF. CDR3 DNA: TGTGCCAGCAGTGAAGACAGGGCAAAGGGTGGAAACACCATATATTTT. Filled out from reference TRBV2 and TRBJ1-3, the complete variable domain reads EPEVTQTPSHQVTQMGQEVILRCVPISNHLYFYWYRQILGQKVEFLVSFYNNEISEKSEIFDDQFSVERPDGSNFTLKIRSTKLEDSAMYFCASSEDRAKGGNTIYFGEGSWLTVV.

The chain employs TRBV30 and TRBJ1-2; D unresolved. The V end lost 5 bases, the J end lost 5 bases, and 9 bases lay between the germline ends. This CDR3 contains 11 residues. Germline assignment: CDR1 GTSNPN and CDR2 SVGIG (reference sequence). Here the CDR3 reads CAWGSGYGYTF. CDR3 coding DNA: TGTGCCTGGGGTTCCGGATATGGCTACACCTTC. Full variable domain (remainder filled in from reference TRBV30 and TRBJ1-2): SQTIHQWPATLVQPVGSPLSLECTVEGTSNPNLYWYRQAAGRGLQLLFYSVGIGQISSEVPQNLSASRPQDRQFILSSKKLLLSDSGFYLCAWGSGYGYTFGSGTRLTVV.

The rearrangement joins TRBV5-4 to TRBJ2-3, with 7 bases lining up with TRBD1. The CDR3 loop spans 13 amino acids. V trimming: 0 bases; J trimming: 5 bases; junction bases outside the gene matches: 0. Germline V gene data show CDR1 as SGHNT and CDR2 as YYREEE (reference sequence). The CDR3 DNA follows: TGTGCCAGCAGCTTGGGACAGGGAGATACGCAGTATTTT. Protein product: CASSLGQGDTQYF.

Details on this clone: The same CDR3 arises from other DNA sequences in this sample as well. The J gene is TRBJ1-4, the V gene TRBV7-2, with TRBD1 identical over 7 bases. Germline V gives CDR1 SGHTA, CDR2 FQGNSA. The V gene end was trimmed by 5 bases and the J gene end by 5 bases; junction bases not matched to a gene: 5. This CDR3 spans 14 amino acids. CDR3 region: CASSPDRANEKLFF. The DNA of the CDR3 is TGTGCCAGCAGCCCCGACAGGGCGAATGAAAAACTGTTTTTT.

The chain carries TRBV30 and TRBJ1-5, with TRBD1 matching over 8 bases. V lost 4 bases, J lost 6 bases, and 5 bases stayed unmatched. CDR3 size: 13 residues. Germline V gene data show CDR1 as GTSNPN and CDR2 as SVGIG (reference sequence). CDR3 region: CAWTSGGGQPQHF. The CDR3 DNA reads as TGTGCCTGGACCTCAGGGGGCGGTCAGCCCCAGCATTTT.

This clone was recorded once. V usage is TRBV6-5 and J usage is TRBJ2-1, with 11 bases matching TRBD2. Trimming at V came to 7 bases and at J to 5 bases, leaving 7 bases not matched to a gene. The CDR3 extends over 15 amino acids. Germline V lookup: CDR1 MNHEY, CDR2 SVGAGI. The CDR3 DNA follows: TGTGCCAGCACCATACTAGCGGGGGCCAACAATGAGCAGTTCTTC. This encodes CASTILAGANNEQFF.

The chain joins TRBV7-8 to TRBJ1-5; tentatively, D is TRBD1 (5 bases). V lost 5 bases and J 4 bases, leaving 15 bases between the germline ends. Germline CDR1 SGHVS, CDR2 FQNEAQ. The CDR3 sequence is 15 residues long. The DNA of the CDR3 is TGTGCCAGCAGCATCCGGCAGGGTACGAATCAGCCCCAGCATTTT. Translating gives CASSIRQGTNQPQHF.

The CDR3: CASSDSGATDTQYF. The CDR3 nucleotides read TGTGCCAGCAGTGACTCGGGGGCCACAGATACGCAGTATTTT. The chain combines TRBV6-4 with TRBJ2-3, with a weak D call TRBD1 (6 bases). Trimming removed 0 bases from V and 2 bases from J, with 6 bases in between. The CDR3 is 14 residues long. The germline V gene has CDR1 MRHNA and CDR2 SNTAGT.

This chain uses TRBV7-9 with TRBJ2-1; 8 nucleotides agree with TRBD2. Trimming removed 5 bases from V and 5 bases from J; junction bases left unmatched: 8. The CDR3 covers 15 residues. Germline values: CDR1 SEHNR, CDR2 FQNEAQ (reference sequence). The CDR3 protein is CASSPTRGGDNEQFF. CDR3 bases: TGTGCCAGCAGCCCTACTCGGGGGGGCGACAATGAGCAGTTCTTC.

V gene TRBV7-2 combines with J gene TRBJ2-7; 10 bases map to TRBD2. The CDR3 is 14 residues long. Per the germline V gene, CDR1 is SGHTA and CDR2 is FQGNSA. Trimming removed 3 bases from V and 6 bases from J; junction bases left unmatched: 5. For the CDR3, the DNA is TGTGCCAGCAGCTTTAGCGGGGGGACCCTCGAGCAGTACTTC. Amino acids: CASSFSGGTLEQYF.

V gene TRBV25-1 combines with J gene TRBJ1-1, with D perhaps TRBD1 (6 bases). The V and J ends lost 3 bases and 1 base respectively, with 15 bases between them. CDR3 length: 16 amino acids. Germline V CDR1 and CDR2: MGHDK, SYGVNS. As DNA, the CDR3 is TGTGCCAGCAGTGACTTAAGGGACAACCGGAACACTGAAGCTTTCTTT. It encodes CASSDLRDNRNTEAFF.

The CDR3 region has the DNA TGTGCCAGCAGAGGCAGGGGGCCCGGTCTGAACGAGCAGTACTTC. Its protein is CASRGRGPGLNEQYF. V and J are TRBV5-6 and TRBJ2-7, with TRBD1 matching over 8 bases. With 5 bases clipped from V and 5 bases from J, the junction kept 12 bases outside the gene matches. The CDR3 totals 15 residues. Germline values: CDR1 SGHDT, CDR2 YYEEEE. Combining the CDR3 with reference TRBV5-6 and TRBJ2-7 gives the whole variable domain DAGVTQSPTHLIKTRGQQVTLRCSPKSGHDTVSWYQQALGQGPQFIFQYYEEEERQRGNFPDRFSGHQFPNYSSELNVNALLLGDSALYLCASRGRGPGLNEQYFGPGTRLTVT.

V and J are TRBV20-1 and TRBJ2-3; TRBD2 aligns across 11 bases. J gave up 3 bases and V 3 bases, and 8 bases lay outside the gene matches. The CDR3 contains 16 residues. Germline lookup yields CDR1 DFQATT and CDR2 SNEGSKA (reference sequence). As DNA, the CDR3 is TGCAGTGCTAGTGCTAGCGGGGGGATTTATACAGATACGCAGTATTTT. It codes for CSASASGGIYTDTQYF.

This clone showed up just once. This chain connects TRBV5-4 to TRBJ1-1; 9 nucleotides align to TRBD1. There are 15 residues in the CDR3. V shed 4 bases, J shed 4 bases, and the junction held 8 bases outside the gene matches. Germline lookup yields CDR1 SGHNT and CDR2 YYREEE (reference sequence). CDR3: CASSLPTGGITEAFF. The CDR3 DNA is TGTGCCAGCAGCCTCCCGACAGGGGGAATCACTGAAGCTTTCTTT.

This clone has a single count. The chain recombines TRBV6-6 with TRBJ2-1, with a tentative D call TRBD2 (6 bases). The V gene lost 5 bases and the J gene lost 4 bases, with 15 bases spanning the gap. Germline assignment: CDR1 MNHNY and CDR2 SVGAGI (reference sequence). The CDR3 is made up of 15 amino acids. DNA of the CDR3: TGTGCCAGCAGTCCGCCGGGACTTTATTACAATGAGCAGTTCTTC. As protein: CASSPPGLYYNEQFF.

The chain employs TRBV7-3 and TRBJ2-1; D remains ambiguous. The V end was cut by 4 bases, the J end by 0 bases, with 7 bases between. Germline-derived CDR1 and CDR2 are SGHTA and FQGTGA. The CDR3 covers 14 residues. The CDR3 protein is CASSSDGSYNEQFF. In nucleotides, the CDR3 is TGTGCCAGCAGCTCGGACGGCTCCTACAATGAGCAGTTCTTC. Looking up the rest from reference TRBV7-3 and TRBJ2-1 gives the full variable domain: GAGVSQTPSNKVTEKGKYVELRCDPISGHTALYWYRQSLGQGPEFLIYFQGTGAADDSGLPNDRFFAVRPEGSVSTLKIQRTERGDSAVYLCASSSDGSYNEQFFGPGTRLTVL.

This chain uses TRBV11-2 with TRBJ2-2; TRBD1 might be the D (5 bases). V gave up 5 bases and J gave up 2 bases, with 24 bases separating them. There are 19 residues in the CDR3. Germline CDR1 SGHAT, CDR2 FQNNGV. The CDR3 nucleotides are TGTGCCAGCAGCCCAAGGGCTTGGGTGACAGTGAGTAACACCGGGGAGCTGTTTTTT. Translating it yields CASSPRAWVTVSNTGELFF.

This sequence joins TRBV27 and TRBJ1-5; 7 bases align to TRBD1. V shed 6 bases and J 13 bases; nucleotides not matched to a gene: 18. The germline V gene has CDR1 MNHEY and CDR2 SMNVEV (reference sequence). The CDR3 has 15 residues. CDR3 in amino acids: CASSSVPTGEGYQHF. DNA for the CDR3: TGTGCCAGCAGCTCCGTCCCCACAGGGGAGGGGTATCAGCATTTT.

V is TRBV4-1 and J is TRBJ1-4; D uncertain. Germline V gives CDR1 MGHRA, CDR2 YSYEKL. Trimming took off 2 bases at V and 0 bases at J, with 13 bases between the two ends. The CDR3 runs 17 residues. The CDR3 region is CASSQKRTVATNEKLFF. In DNA form, the CDR3 reads TGCGCCAGCAGCCAAAAAAGGACGGTGGCAACTAATGAAAAACTGTTTTTT.